The 18 T cell receptor beta chains below all came from one sample that was sequenced in a study of blood T cells in healthy people across ages. Sample-barcoded 5' priming and a J-beta primer mix drove a second PCR of roughly 7 to 11 cycles. TCRdb passed the 5' RACE reads through MiXCR, listing each CDR3 protein once. The data hold about 760,000 distinct CDR3 sequences, with around a quarter observed a single time. The same data also went into a second study, on T cells of mothers and their children.

Sequenced sample: blood. All receptors derive from a boy aged 5-17 years in good health.

As regards this clonotype: The junction differs from germline at one of its ends, possibly a read error. The chain carries TRBV7-2 and TRBJ2-3, with 9 bases fitting TRBD2. Germline CDR1 and CDR2: SGHTA and FQGNSA. The CDR3 consists of 12 residues. The CDR3 protein is CASNLAGEVRYF. The CDR3 bases are TGTGCCAGCAACTTAGCGGGAGAGGTTCGTTATTTT.

The chain uses TRBV9 and TRBJ1-2; possible D gene TRBD1, 5 bases. Germline loops: CDR1 SGDLS, CDR2 YYNGEE. This CDR3 spans 15 amino acids. Trimming shortened V by 3 bases and J by 2 bases, and 14 bases separated the two germline ends. CDR3 sequence reads: CASSDPSQGNYGYTF. CDR3 in DNA: TGTGCCAGCAGCGACCCGTCTCAGGGAAACTATGGCTACACCTTC.

This clonotype was detected only a few times. The chain carries TRBV10-1 and TRBJ2-7; TRBD1 matches at 9 bases. The CDR3 is made up of 12 amino acids. Germline lookup yields CDR1 WNHNN and CDR2 SYGVQD (reference sequence). Trimming at V came to 11 bases and at J to 0 bases, leaving 2 bases not matched to a gene. CDR3: CAAGQGSYEQYF. The CDR3 DNA sequence: TGCGCCGCGGGACAGGGCTCCTACGAGCAGTACTTC.

The chain has TRBV29-1 and TRBJ1-1; 7 positions agree with TRBD1. CDR1 and CDR2 (germline): SQVTM, ANQGSEA. The CDR3 consists of 13 residues. V was clipped by 8 bases and J by 2 bases; unmatched bases: 8. CDR3 sequence reads: CSIGTVLNTEAFF. The CDR3 bases are TGCAGCATTGGGACAGTCTTAAACACTGAAGCTTTCTTT.

The chain recombines TRBV15 with TRBJ1-2; D call uncertain. V shed 5 bases and J shed 0 bases, with 10 bases lying between them. The CDR3 covers 14 residues. Germline V gene lookup returns CDR1 LNHNV and CDR2 YYDKDF (reference sequence). The CDR3 region is CATSELGANYGYTF. CDR3 DNA sequence: TGTGCCACCAGCGAACTGGGAGCTAACTATGGCTACACCTTC.

The rearrangement links TRBV7-2 to TRBJ1-1; TRBD1 might be the D (5 bases). The CDR3 contains 13 residues. The ends were cut back, 1 base at V and 11 bases at J, with 14 bases in the middle. Germline CDR1 and CDR2: SGHTA and FQGNSA. CDR3: CASSLGGGPGAFF. The CDR3 DNA sequence: TGTGCCAGCAGCTTAGGTGGGGGACCGGGGGCTTTCTTT. Combining the CDR3 with reference TRBV7-2 and TRBJ1-1 gives the whole variable domain GAGVSQSPSNKVTEKGKDVELRCDPISGHTALYWYRQSLGQGLEFLIYFQGNSAPDKSGLPSDRFSAERTGGSVSTLTIQRTQQEDSAVYLCASSLGGGPGAFFGQGTRLTVV.

This chain uses TRBV27 with TRBJ2-5; D perhaps matches TRBD2 (6 bases). Germline V gene sequence: CDR1 MNHEY, CDR2 SMNVEV (reference sequence). The CDR3 is 12 residues long. V lost 11 bases and J lost 1, with 11 bases in between. The CDR3 DNA reads TGTGCCTCCGGGGGATTCCAAGAGACCCAGTACTTC. Translating it yields CASGGFQETQYF.

The chain recombines TRBV9 with TRBJ2-3; 7 bases are a match to TRBD2. J gave up 4 bases and V 3 bases, and 5 bases lay outside the gene matches. Looked up from germline, CDR1 is SGDLS and CDR2 is YYNGEE. This CDR3 is 14 amino acids long. The CDR3 reads CASSAGLGADTQYF. CDR3 nucleotide sequence: TGTGCCAGCAGCGCCGGACTAGGCGCAGATACGCAGTATTTT.

This clonotype was observed a few times. The chain combines TRBV6-2 or TRBV6-3 with TRBJ2-7; TRBD2 might be the D (5 bases). Germline CDR1 is MNHEY and CDR2 is SVGEGT. Trimming removed 4 bases at V and 4 bases at J, with 11 bases between. The CDR3 runs 13 residues. The CDR3 spells CASSFFGGYEQYF. As DNA, the CDR3 is TGTGCCAGCAGTTTCTTTGGCGGGTACGAGCAGTACTTC.

The chain has TRBV7-2 and TRBJ2-1; D is possibly TRBD1 (5 bases). CDR3 length: 15 residues. Germline CDR1 reads SGHTA; CDR2 reads FQGNSA. Trimming removed 5 bases from V and 7 bases from J, with 18 bases in between. CDR3 nucleotide sequence: TGTGCCAGCAGCGCTGGGGCAGGGAAAATAAATGAGCAGTTCTTC. Translating it yields CASSAGAGKINEQFF. Looking up the rest from reference TRBV7-2 and TRBJ2-1 gives the full variable domain: GAGVSQSPSNKVTEKGKDVELRCDPISGHTALYWYRQSLGQGLEFLIYFQGNSAPDKSGLPSDRFSAERTGGSVSTLTIQRTQQEDSAVYLCASSAGAGKINEQFFGPGTRLTVL.

CDR3 DNA: TGCAGTGCTCCCGGAGACCCGTTGGAGACCCAGTACTTC. Protein sequence: CSAPGDPLETQYF. The rearrangement uses TRBV20-1 and TRBJ2-1; D ambiguous. The DNA matches TRBJ2-5 better at its end, which makes the J call doubtful. The CDR3 spans 13 residues. Germline V CDR1 and CDR2: DFQATT, SNEGSKA (reference sequence).

V gene TRBV7-9 combines with J gene TRBJ1-1; TRBD1 matches at 12 bases. The CDR3 covers 15 residues. Germline V gene data show CDR1 as SEHNR and CDR2 as FQNEAQ (reference sequence). The junction had 1 base not matched to a gene; V was cut back by 1 base and J by 4 bases. The CDR3 region has the DNA TGTGCCAGCAGCTTAGGGGGACAGGGGGCCACTGAAGCTTTCTTT. Translated: CASSLGGQGATEAFF.

In this sample, this clonotype turned up once. The chain uses TRBV11-2 and TRBJ2-4, with D unresolved. Trimming left V 1 base short and J 7 bases short, with 11 bases between. The CDR3 is 14 amino acids. Germline CDR1 reads SGHAT; CDR2 reads FQNNGV. Here the CDR3 reads CASSLAGYFNIQYF. Written as DNA, the CDR3 is TGTGCCAGCAGCTTAGCCGGATATTTCAACATTCAGTACTTC.

CDR3 in amino acids: CASSDGYGTGELFF. Written as DNA, the CDR3 is TGTGCCAGCAGTGACGGGTATGGCACCGGGGAGCTGTTTTTT. The chain employs TRBV6-6 and TRBJ2-2, with no clear D. The ends were cut back, 5 bases at V and 4 bases at J, with 11 bases in the middle. This CDR3 is built from 14 residues. Germline loops: CDR1 MNHNY, CDR2 SVGAGI (reference sequence).

The chain couples TRBV6-2 or TRBV6-3 to TRBJ2-7; TRBD1 is a possible D gene (6 bases). Germline CDR1 reads MNHEY; CDR2 reads SVGEGT. Trimming pared 2 bases from V and 3 bases from J, leaving 11 bases between. This CDR3 comprises 14 residues. CDR3 amino acids: CASSYRDNFYEQYF. The DNA of the CDR3 is TGTGCCAGCAGTTACCGGGACAACTTCTACGAGCAGTACTTC.

The CDR3, as DNA: TGTGCCAGCAGTTTTGTAGAGGTATACAATGAGCAGTTCTTC. Residues: CASSFVEVYNEQFF. This chain connects TRBV28 to TRBJ2-1, with D hard to call. This CDR3 comprises 14 residues. CDR1 and CDR2 from the germline V gene are MDHEN and SYDVKM. Trimming cost V 3 bases and J 4 bases, with 10 bases left between them.

The chain recombines TRBV7-9 with TRBJ2-7; 9 bases map to TRBD2. CDR3 length equals 16 residues. Looked up from germline, CDR1 is SEHNR and CDR2 is FQNEAQ (reference sequence). J gave up 2 bases and V 5 bases, and 10 bases lay outside the gene matches. The CDR3 protein is CASSTPRAGGTYEQYF. CDR3 DNA sequence: TGTGCCAGCAGCACCCCTCGGGCGGGGGGGACCTACGAGCAGTACTTC.

The chain employs TRBV5-1 and TRBJ2-5, with D maybe TRBD1 (5 bases). Trimming took off 4 bases at V and 0 bases at J, with 10 bases between the two ends. There are 14 residues in the CDR3. Germline lookup yields CDR1 SGHRS and CDR2 YFSETQ. In nucleotides, the CDR3 is TGCGCCAGCAGCCTGACAGACTACCAAGAGACCCAGTACTTC. It yields the protein CASSLTDYQETQYF. The full variable domain, completed using reference TRBV5-1 and TRBJ2-5, is KAGVTQTPRYLIKTRGQQVTLSCSPISGHRSVSWYQQTPGQGLQFLFEYFSETQRNKGNFPGRFSGRQFSNSRSEMNVSTLELGDSALYLCASSLTDYQETQYFGPGTRLLVL.